The T cell receptor beta chain under discussion was sequenced for a study of blood T cell repertoires in COVID-19. Study as a whole: T cells, B-cell-depleted T cells, or PBMCs supplied cDNA or gDNA.

This CDR3 has 12 residues. Germline CDR1 is SSHAT and CDR2 is FNYEAQ (reference sequence). In the original processing: Counts of nucleated cells, estimated from reference gene primer amplification, were obtained. TCRdb keeps only in-frame clones here, not all; method: immunoSEQ multiplex PCR. V, J and clone size are those of that table, while D and trimming were read from the DNA. The sample includes more than 120,000 clones, 80% to 90% of them seen just once. This clone appeared a single time. The receptor's source is a human donor with acute or convalescent COVID-19. The donor label of this sample is uncertain. Sample: peripheral blood. The chain carries TRBV7-7 and TRBJ2-2; 9 bases match TRBD2. CDR3 in DNA: TGTGCTAGCGGGAGCCGTGCCGGGGAGCTGTTTTTT. Its protein product is CASGSRAGELFF.